This T cell receptor (beta chain) comes out of a study of blood T cell repertoires in COVID-19. Study-wide context: T cells, B-cell-depleted T cells, or PBMCs supplied cDNA or gDNA.

Exposed enrollees encountered a COVID-19 case at some point within 2 weeks before study entry. Study processing details: Nucleated cell number was recorded as an estimate derived from reference gene primer amplification. Produced via immunoSEQ multiplex PCR; TCRdb's table is partial and in-frame only. V and J calls and clone size come straight from that table; D and trimming were deduced from the DNA. Counted here are 220,000 or so clones, approximately 90% occurring once; the ten biggest clones make up approximately 0.9%. The CDR3 is made up of 15 amino acids. Germline V CDR1 and CDR2: SGDLS, YYNGEE. Trimming removed 0 bases from V and 4 bases from J; junction bases left unmatched: 4.

The clonotype comes from a man aged 50 or older who had been exposed to COVID-19. The sample comprised PBMCs or T cells enriched from blood (not recorded which). This chain uses TRBV9 with TRBJ2-1, with 7 bases fitting TRBD2. This chain's CDR3 is CASSVDQRGYNEQFF. CDR3 sequence (DNA): TGTGCCAGCAGCGTAGACCAGCGGGGTTACAATGAGCAGTTCTTC.